This note documents a single T cell receptor beta chain sequence. This specimen comes from a study of blood T cell repertoires in COVID-19. Whole-study context: Acute-phase and convalescent COVID-19 samples originated in the United States, Italy and Spain. Sample material is recorded as cDNA or gDNA derived from T cells, B-cell-depleted T cells, or PBMCs.

Profiling relied on immunoSEQ multiplex PCR, and the TCRdb table lists in-frame clones only, not all of them. The repertoire has about 150,000 clones, about three quarters of them found once; the top ten carry roughly 1.7%. Germline V gives CDR1 KGHDR, CDR2 SFDVKD. CDR3 size: 18 residues. The J segment lost 1 base and the V segment lost 3 bases, leaving 9 bases of the junction unmatched. Sequenced material: peripheral blood. This sequence originates from an elderly man with acute or convalescent COVID-19. V usage is TRBV24-1 and J usage is TRBJ2-1; 9 nucleotides align to TRBD2. The CDR3 region is CATSDMNSGGISYNEQFF. The CDR3 region has the DNA TGTGCCACCAGTGATATGAATAGCGGGGGAATATCCTACAATGAGCAGTTCTTC.